Listed below are T cell receptor beta chains from one sample, sequenced in a study of cytomegalovirus exposure and HLA in healthy donors. The repertoire was sequenced with immunoSEQ multiplex PCR; TCRdb's copy has only in-frame clones and lacks some. This table holds over 150,000 clones, around 80% found once. Sequencing used PBMCs. These receptors were obtained from a man aged 25 to 40 in good health and CMV-seropositive. Both conserved end residues are part of each CDR3. A D gene is named only where the DNA matches it firmly. Clone sizes are given selectively: once, few, many, or a class where the clone is expanded.

.,.,TRBV19,TRBJ2-1,CASSIDTYSSYNEQFF,TGTGCCAGTAGTATAGATACCTACAGCTCCTACAATGAGCAGTTCTTC
.,TRBD2,TRBV30,TRBJ2-2,CAWRTGTRDTGELFF,TGTGCCTGGAGGACCGGGACTAGGGACACCGGGGAGCTGTTTTTT
.,.,TRBV6-5,TRBJ2-5,CASSTRESGEQYF,TGTGCCAGCAGTACCAGGGAATCAGGGGAGCAGTACTTC
.,TRBD2,TRBV6-6,TRBJ2-5,CASNPGGEETQYF,TGTGCCAGCAACCCGGGGGGGGAAGAGACCCAGTACTTC
.,.,TRBV7-9,TRBJ1-2,CASSSVAGGLYGYTF,TGTGCCAGCAGCTCAGTGGCTGGGGGCCTCTATGGCTACACCTTC
.,.,TRBV19,TRBJ2-2,CASSIRAGELFF,TGTGCCAGTAGTATTCGGGCCGGGGAGCTGTTTTTT
.,.,TRBV19,TRBJ1-5,CASRGAMHQPQHF,TGTGCCAGTCGCGGGGCCATGCATCAGCCCCAGCATTTT
few,TRBD2,TRBV2,TRBJ2-3,CASSERWLAGHTDTQYF,TGTGCCAGCAGTGAGAGGTGGCTAGCGGGGCACACAGATACGCAGTATTTT
.,TRBD1,TRBV10-3,TRBJ2-7,CAISRTGITYEQYF,TGTGCCATCAGCCGGACAGGGATTACCTACGAGCAGTACTTC
once,TRBD1,TRBV9,TRBJ2-5,CASSSGTGYGETQYF,TGTGCCAGCAGCTCCGGGACAGGGTATGGGGAGACCCAGTACTTC
.,.,TRBV5-5,TRBJ1-5,CASSLTHSNQPQHF,TGTGCCAGCAGCTTGACTCATAGCAATCAGCCCCAGCATTTT
.,TRBD2,TRBV5-1,TRBJ2-7,CASSLDSGGLREQYF,TGCGCCAGCAGCCTGGATAGCGGGGGGCTGCGCGAGCAGTACTTC
.,TRBD2,TRBV9,TRBJ2-6,CASSVAPTSGGSGANVLTF,TGTGCCAGCAGCGTAGCCCCGACTAGCGGGGGCTCTGGGGCCAACGTCCTGACTTTC
.,.,TRBV6-5,TRBJ1-2,CASSYTRERPGYTF,TGTGCCAGCAGTTACACCCGGGAACGTCCGGGCTACACCTTC
.,TRBD1,TRBV7-9,TRBJ1-1,CASSSTWTGWAEAFF,TGTGCCAGCAGCTCGACATGGACAGGGTGGGCTGAAGCTTTCTTT
.,.,TRBV7-9,TRBJ2-3,CASSLGRAVDTQYF,TGTGCCAGCAGCTTAGGGAGGGCGGTAGATACGCAGTATTTT
.,TRBD1,TRBV5-6,TRBJ1-5,CASSFGTGGNQPQHF,TGTGCCAGCAGCTTCGGTACAGGGGGCAATCAGCCCCAGCATTTT
.,.,TRBV5-1,TRBJ1-2,CASSLELAGYYGYTF,TGCGCCAGCAGCTTGGAACTAGCAGGTTACTATGGCTACACCTTC
.,TRBD1,TRBV29-1,TRBJ1-1,CSVERQGNGAEAFF,TGCAGCGTTGAACGACAGGGGAATGGAGCTGAAGCTTTCTTT
.,TRBD1,TRBV5-1,TRBJ2-2,CASKEGTANTGELFF,TGCGCCAGCAAGGAAGGGACAGCGAACACCGGGGAGCTGTTTTTT
.,TRBD1,TRBV6-1,TRBJ1-5,CASSEAVGTVSQPQHF,TGTGCCAGCAGTGAAGCAGTAGGGACAGTTTCTCAGCCCCAGCATTTT
.,.,TRBV30,TRBJ2-7,CAWSLLGAFPYEQYF,TGTGCCTGGAGTCTGTTAGGGGCTTTTCCCTACGAGCAGTACTTC
.,.,TRBV4-2,TRBJ1-2,CASSQVQGGGYTF,TGTGCCAGCAGCCAAGTACAGGGTGGTGGCTACACCTTC
.,.,TRBV6-1,TRBJ2-5,CASSGATAWETQYF,TGTGCCAGCAGTGGGGCCACAGCCTGGGAGACCCAGTACTTC
.,.,TRBV5-1,TRBJ2-2,CASSPEYSTGELFF,TGCGCCAGCAGCCCGGAGTATAGTACCGGGGAGCTGTTTTTT
.,TRBD2,TRBV30,TRBJ2-1,CAWTDPPSGRDEQFF,TGTGCCTGGACCGACCCCCCTAGCGGGAGGGATGAGCAGTTCTTC
.,.,TRBV30,TRBJ1-5,CAWAREPNQPQHF,TGTGCCTGGGCGCGCGAGCCTAATCAGCCCCAGCATTTT
.,TRBD1,TRBV4-2,TRBJ2-7,CASSRYRTRQGAPEQYF,TGTGCCAGCAGCCGTTACAGGACCCGTCAGGGGGCGCCCGAGCAGTACTTC
.,.,TRBV4-3,TRBJ2-4,CASLPGVAKNIQYF,TGCGCCAGCCTACCCGGGGTAGCCAAAAACATTCAGTACTTC
.,.,TRBV4-1,TRBJ1-4,CASSLPGQREKLFF,TGCGCCAGCAGCCTGCCTGGACAGCGAGAAAAACTGTTTTTT
.,TRBD1,TRBV2,TRBJ2-7,CASSAGQAPYEQYF,TGTGCCAGCAGTGCCGGACAGGCTCCCTACGAGCAGTACTTC
.,TRBD1,TRBV18,TRBJ1-5,CASSPTGAKAAQHF,TGTGCCAGCTCCCCAACAGGGGCCAAAGCCGCCCAGCATTTT
.,.,TRBV5-6,TRBJ2-7,CASSSGAYEQYF,TGTGCCAGCAGCTCGGGGGCCTACGAGCAGTACTTC
.,TRBD1,TRBV10-3,TRBJ1-5,CAISEGQGASNQPQHF,TGTGCCATCAGTGAGGGGCAGGGGGCTAGCAATCAGCCCCAGCATTTT
.,TRBD1,TRBV7-9,TRBJ1-3,CASSGGRQGLSGNTIYF,TGTGCCAGCAGCGGGGGTAGACAGGGCCTCTCTGGAAACACCATATATTTT
.,TRBD1,TRBV10-2,TRBJ2-1,CASSVRTGGVGNEQFF,TGCGCCAGCAGTGTGAGAACAGGGGGAGTGGGTAATGAGCAGTTCTTC
few,TRBD1,TRBV10-3,TRBJ1-4,CAISTGDSNEKLFF,TGTGCCATCAGTACAGGGGACTCTAATGAAAAACTGTTTTTT
.,TRBD2,TRBV7-3,TRBJ2-1,CASSLLPTSNHNEQFF,TGTGCCAGCAGCTTACTGCCGACTAGCAACCACAATGAGCAGTTCTTC
.,.,TRBV9,TRBJ1-4,CASSVKFARARTTNEKLFF,TGTGCCAGCAGCGTAAAATTCGCGAGGGCGAGAACAACTAATGAAAAACTGTTTTTT
.,.,TRBV27,TRBJ2-1,CASSIFWSALGGNEQFF,TGTGCCAGCAGTATCTTCTGGAGCGCCCTGGGAGGCAATGAGCAGTTCTTC
.,TRBD1,TRBV6-1,TRBJ1-5,CASSERVDRYNSNQPQHF,TGTGCCAGCAGTGAAAGGGTGGACAGGTATAATAGCAATCAGCCCCAGCATTTT
.,.,TRBV5-1,TRBJ2-2,CASSPGGQHTGELFF,TGCGCCAGCAGCCCGGGGGGACAACACACCGGGGAGCTGTTTTTT
.,TRBD2,TRBV7-9,TRBJ2-1,CASSPGTSGSLGIF,TGTGCCAGCAGCCCCGGGACTAGCGGGTCTCTGGGGATCTTC
.,TRBD2,TRBV14,TRBJ2-7,CASGLAWSHEQYF,TGTGCCAGCGGACTAGCGTGGAGCCACGAGCAGTACTTC
once,TRBD2,TRBV23-1,TRBJ2-7,CASPYGAGGYEQYF,TGCGCCAGCCCATATGGAGCGGGGGGTTACGAGCAGTACTTC
.,TRBD2,TRBV6-1,TRBJ2-2,CASSGGSGRWSGELFF,TGTGCCAGCAGTGGGGGTAGCGGGAGATGGTCCGGGGAGCTGTTTTTT
.,.,TRBV18,TRBJ2-1,CASSPPTEGQFF,TGTGCCAGCTCACCACCGACGGAGGGGCAGTTCTTC
.,TRBD1,TRBV7-2,TRBJ1-2,CASRWSGGSYGYTF,TGTGCCAGCCGCTGGTCAGGGGGGAGCTATGGCTACACCTTC
.,.,TRBV9,TRBJ2-2,CASSVLEGGNTGELFF,TGTGCCAGCAGCGTACTTGAAGGCGGGAACACCGGGGAGCTGTTTTTT
.,TRBD1,TRBV28,TRBJ1-6,CASSFRGQFNSPLHF,TGTGCCAGCAGTTTTCGGGGACAGTTTAATTCACCCCTCCACTTT
.,.,TRBV5-4,TRBJ2-1,CASSLGATPGNEQFF,TGTGCCAGCAGCTTGGGTGCCACTCCGGGCAATGAGCAGTTCTTC
few,.,TRBV19,TRBJ1-4,CASSISRGNEKLFF,TGTGCCAGTAGTATATCAAGGGGGAATGAAAAACTGTTTTTT
.,TRBD1,TRBV19,TRBJ2-7,CASSSNRDSPYEQYF,TGTGCCAGTAGTTCGAACCGGGACAGCCCCTACGAGCAGTACTTC
.,.,TRBV4-3,TRBJ2-7,CASSQDFTGNADYEQYF,TGCGCCAGCAGCCAAGATTTCACAGGGAACGCCGATTACGAGCAGTACTTC
few,.,TRBV5-1,TRBJ2-7,CASSLVGAAEQYF,TGCGCCAGCAGCTTGGTGGGAGCCGCCGAGCAGTACTTC